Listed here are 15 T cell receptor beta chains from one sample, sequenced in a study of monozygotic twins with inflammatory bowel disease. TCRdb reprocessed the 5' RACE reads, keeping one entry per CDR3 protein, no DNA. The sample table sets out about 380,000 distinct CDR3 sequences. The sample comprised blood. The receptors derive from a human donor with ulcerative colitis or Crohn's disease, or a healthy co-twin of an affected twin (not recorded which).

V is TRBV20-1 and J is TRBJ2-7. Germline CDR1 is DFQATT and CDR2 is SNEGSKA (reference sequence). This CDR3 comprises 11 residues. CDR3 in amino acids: CSALLNYEQYF.

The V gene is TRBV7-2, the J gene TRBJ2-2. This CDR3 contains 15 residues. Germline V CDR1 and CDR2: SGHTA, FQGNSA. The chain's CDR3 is CASSLENPNTGELFF.

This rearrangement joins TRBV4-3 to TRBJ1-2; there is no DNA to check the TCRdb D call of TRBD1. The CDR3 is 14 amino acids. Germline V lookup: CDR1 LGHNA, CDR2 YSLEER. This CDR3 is CASSQEPTVYGYTF.

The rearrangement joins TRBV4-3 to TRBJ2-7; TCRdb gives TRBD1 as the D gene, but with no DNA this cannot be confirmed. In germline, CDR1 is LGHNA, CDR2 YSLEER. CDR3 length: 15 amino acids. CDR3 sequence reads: CASSQAPGLNYEQYF.

The CDR3 sequence: CASRLAAAGGLDTQYF. The chain carries TRBV7-2 and TRBJ2-3; TCRdb indicates TRBD2, and absent DNA this call remains unverified. CDR3 length: 16 residues. Germline V gene sequence: CDR1 SGHTA, CDR2 FQGNSA.

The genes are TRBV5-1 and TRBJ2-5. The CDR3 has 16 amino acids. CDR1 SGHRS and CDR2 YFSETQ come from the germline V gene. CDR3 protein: CASSLEGSRSAETQYF.

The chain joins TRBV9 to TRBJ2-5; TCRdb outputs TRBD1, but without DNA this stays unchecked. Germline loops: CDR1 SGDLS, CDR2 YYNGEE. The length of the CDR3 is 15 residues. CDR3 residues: CASSWTGGRQETQYF.

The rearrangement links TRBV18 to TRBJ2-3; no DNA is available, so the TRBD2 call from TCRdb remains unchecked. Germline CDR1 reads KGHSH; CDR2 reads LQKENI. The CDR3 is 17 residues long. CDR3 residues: CASSPPTSGGTTDTQYF.

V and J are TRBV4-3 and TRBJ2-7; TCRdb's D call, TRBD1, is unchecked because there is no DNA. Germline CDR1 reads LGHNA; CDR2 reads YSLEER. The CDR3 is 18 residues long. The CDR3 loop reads CASSQDSYGRRGNYEQYF.

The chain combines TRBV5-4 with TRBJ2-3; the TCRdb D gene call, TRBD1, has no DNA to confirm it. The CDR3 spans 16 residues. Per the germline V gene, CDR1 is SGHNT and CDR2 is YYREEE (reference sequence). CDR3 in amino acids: CASSFPRQGSTDTQYF.

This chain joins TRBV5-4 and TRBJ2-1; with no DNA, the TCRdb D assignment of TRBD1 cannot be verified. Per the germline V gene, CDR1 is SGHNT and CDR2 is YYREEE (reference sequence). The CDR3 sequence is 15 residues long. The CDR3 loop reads CASSPRDRVRNEQFF.

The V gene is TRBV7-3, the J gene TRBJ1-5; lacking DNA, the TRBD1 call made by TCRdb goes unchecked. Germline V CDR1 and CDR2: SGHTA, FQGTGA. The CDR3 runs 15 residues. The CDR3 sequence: CASSLRGGSDQPQHF.

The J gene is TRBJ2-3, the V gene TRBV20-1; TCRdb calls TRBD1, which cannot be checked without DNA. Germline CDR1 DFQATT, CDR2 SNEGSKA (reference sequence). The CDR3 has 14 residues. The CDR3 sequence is CSAVGGYRADTQYF.

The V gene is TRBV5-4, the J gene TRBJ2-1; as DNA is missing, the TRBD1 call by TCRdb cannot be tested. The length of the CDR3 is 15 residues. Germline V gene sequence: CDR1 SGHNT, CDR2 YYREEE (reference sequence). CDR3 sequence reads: CASSSGQGEYNEQFF.

The CDR3 loop reads CRARRGGTESTDTQYF. The chain carries TRBV20-1 and TRBJ2-3; TCRdb calls TRBD2, which cannot be checked without DNA. The CDR3 has 16 residues. Germline assignment: CDR1 DFQATT and CDR2 SNEGSKA (reference sequence).